The T cell receptor beta chain described here comes from a study of blood T cell repertoires in COVID-19. About the study: Whether acute or convalescent, the COVID-19 samples came from the United States, Italy and Spain. PBMCs, B-cell-depleted T cells, or T cells provided the cDNA or gDNA that made up the material.

The V and J ends lost 4 bases and 4 bases respectively, with 14 bases between them. The CDR3 covers 15 residues. Germline V lookup: CDR1 ENHRY, CDR2 SYGVKD. In the original workflow: For nucleated cells, counts were estimated from reference gene primer amplification. Assay: immunoSEQ multiplex PCR; the TCRdb copy retains only in-frame clones and omits some. V and J calls and clone size are those listed in that table; D and trimming were worked out from the DNA. The sample includes around 160,000 clones, roughly 80% seen only once; the top ten take roughly 8.4%. The clonotype comes from a human donor with acute or convalescent COVID-19. The donor label of this sample is uncertain. The sample consisted of peripheral blood. This chain joins TRBV10-3 and TRBJ1-5, with a tentative D call TRBD1 (5 bases). The CDR3 DNA follows: TGTGCCATCAGTGGCTCTCTAGGGACTAATCAGCCCCAGCATTTT. The encoded protein is CAISGSLGTNQPQHF.